This passage covers 28 T cell receptor beta chains from one sample sequenced in a study of preoperative IRX-2 immunotherapy in early breast cancer. Method: immunoSEQ multiplex PCR; TCRdb's copy keeps in-frame clones and lacks some. The repertoire holds fewer than 40,000 clones, approximately 89% seen once, with roughly 1.6% in the top ten. Treatment described: preoperative locoregional IRX-2 cytokine immunotherapy. The sample here was tumor tissue, taken after IRX-2 immunotherapy. The receptors were sampled from a human donor with breast cancer.

This CDR3 is CASTYRGNQPQHF. The CDR3 DNA is TGTGCCAGCACCTACCGGGGGAATCAGCCCCAGCATTTT. The chain links TRBV6-8 to TRBJ1-5; weak D call: TRBD1 (5 bases). V was clipped by 7 bases and J by 4 bases, with 11 bases between them. The CDR3 contains 13 residues. CDR1 and CDR2 (germline): MNHGY, SAAAGT.

This sequence joins TRBV7-1 and TRBJ2-2, with TRBD2 matching over 9 bases. TRBV7-1 is assigned to the ORF class and has an uncertain function. The V segment lost 4 bases and the J segment 5 bases; nucleotides outside the gene matches: 14. The CDR3 covers 18 residues. The chain's CDR3 is CASSLVAGAGTGTGELFF. CDR3 nucleotides: TGTGCCAGCAGCTTAGTAGCGGGAGCGGGAACGGGGACCGGGGAGCTGTTTTTT.

V and J are TRBV6-8 and TRBJ2-5; 9 bases line up with TRBD2. The CDR3 is 15 amino acids. The V segment lost 6 bases and the J segment 1 base; nucleotides outside the gene matches: 6. Per the germline V gene, CDR1 is MNHGY and CDR2 is SAAAGT. The CDR3 DNA sequence: TGTGCCAGCAGCCCAGCGGGGGGTGTCCAAGAGACCCAGTACTTC. It codes for CASSPAGGVQETQYF.

The genes are TRBV1 and TRBJ2-5; TRBD2, the table's D call, lacks a check against the DNA. TRBV1 is a pseudogene. The CDR3 covers 16 residues. The CDR3 DNA reads TGCGCCAGCAGCCAAGATTCTCGGGGATTACAAGAGACCCAGTACTTC. Translated: CASSQDSRGLQETQYF.

The DNA for the CDR3 is TGTGCCAGCAGGCCCGGGACAGGGCTCGAGACCCAGTACTTC. Protein: CASRPGTGLETQYF. V gene TRBV11-3 combines with J gene TRBJ2-5; 9 positions match TRBD1. The CDR3 runs to 14 residues. CDR1 is SGHNT, CDR2 YENEEA, per germline. J was trimmed by 5 bases and V by 6 bases; bases with no gene match: 7.

The rearrangement joins TRBV15 to TRBJ1-4; D may be TRBD1 (5 bases). Germline CDR1 and CDR2: LNHNV and YYDKDF (reference sequence). CDR3 length equals 17 residues. V shed 3 bases and J shed 1 base, with 15 bases lying between them. This CDR3 is CATSSQGRSITNEKLFF. The CDR3, as DNA: TGTGCCACCAGCAGCCAGGGTAGGAGTATAACTAATGAAAAACTGTTTTTT.

The chain links TRBV6-8 to TRBJ1-6; D is perhaps TRBD1 (5 bases). V was pared by 5 bases and J by 7 bases, with 12 bases between. CDR1 and CDR2 from the germline V gene are MNHGY and SAAAGT. The CDR3 has 14 amino acids. The CDR3: CASSVPGGNSPLHF. CDR3 coding DNA: TGTGCCAGCAGTGTCCCCGGGGGAAATTCACCCCTCCACTTT.

This clone was counted a single time. The chain joins TRBV7-4 to TRBJ2-1; 9 bases agree with TRBD2. Trimming cost V 5 bases and J 7 bases; bases outside gene matches: 9. CDR3 length: 15 residues. The germline CDR1 and CDR2 sequences are SGHVT and SQSDAQ. CDR3: CASSPRGGAGNEQFF. CDR3 sequence (DNA): TGTGCCAGCAGCCCCCGCGGGGGGGCGGGGAATGAGCAGTTCTTC.

This clone has just a few counts. V and J are TRBV6-8 and TRBJ2-3, with D tentatively TRBD1 (6 bases). The CDR3 is 12 amino acids. CDR1 and CDR2 (germline): MNHGY, SAAAGT. V lost 6 bases and J 4 bases, leaving 8 bases between the germline ends. The CDR3 coding sequence is TGTGCCAGCAGCTACAGGGCAGATACGCAGTATTTT. Translating it yields CASSYRADTQYF.

The V and J genes are TRBV4-1 and TRBJ1-4, with D perhaps TRBD1 (5 bases). The V gene lost 4 bases and the J gene lost 13 bases, with 13 bases spanning the gap. CDR3 size: 12 residues. Germline loops: CDR1 MGHRA, CDR2 YSYEKL. CDR3 sequence: CASSRPRGRLFF. The CDR3, as DNA: TGCGCCAGCAGCCGACCCCGGGGGAGACTGTTTTTT.

The chain recombines TRBV30 with TRBJ1-1; TRBD1 is a possible D gene (5 bases). Germline V gene lookup returns CDR1 GTSNPN and CDR2 SVGIG (reference sequence). V gave up 0 bases and J gave up 3 bases, with 8 bases separating them. The CDR3 has 13 amino acids. The CDR3, as DNA: TGTGCCTGGAGTGTCGGAGGGGACACTGAAGCTTTCTTT. It is translated as CAWSVGGDTEAFF.

The chain joins TRBV6-4 to TRBJ2-7; 9 nucleotides line up with TRBD2. Per germline, CDR1 MRHNA and CDR2 SNTAGT. Losses at the gene ends were 7 bases for V and 2 bases for J; bases not matched to a gene: 9. The CDR3 length is 15 residues. The CDR3 nucleotides read TGTGCCAGCAAACCCGGGACTAGCCGGGCCTACGAGCAGTACTTC. It codes for CASKPGTSRAYEQYF.

DNA of the CDR3: TGTGCCAGCAGTTACTATGATGAAGGCCCAAACTATGGCTACACCTTC. Amino acids: CASSYYDEGPNYGYTF. The chain has TRBV6-8 and TRBJ1-2; D gene uncertain. CDR1 is MNHGY and CDR2 is SAAAGT in the germline V gene. Trimming took off 1 base at V and 2 bases at J, with 14 bases between the two ends. There are 16 residues in the CDR3.

The chain combines TRBV19 with TRBJ1-5, with 9 positions matching TRBD1. The V and J ends lost 7 bases and 6 bases, in that order; junction bases with no gene match: 4. Germline V lookup: CDR1 LNHDA, CDR2 SQIVND (reference sequence). CDR3 size: 13 residues. CDR3 in DNA: TGTGCCAGTACGACAGGGGGTAGTCAGCCCCAGCATTTT. Translated, it gives CASTTGGSQPQHF.

The chain uses TRBV18 and TRBJ2-5; D remains ambiguous. The CDR3 has 12 residues. V was shortened by 3 bases and J by 2 bases, with 4 bases between the two germline ends. Germline V gene lookup returns CDR1 KGHSH and CDR2 LQKENI. CDR3 nucleotides: TGTGCCAGCTCACCCGCTCAAGAGACCCAGTACTTC. Amino acids: CASSPAQETQYF.

The chain carries TRBV11-3 and TRBJ2-3; no firm D call. V dropped 3 bases and J dropped 0 bases, with 10 bases sitting between them. The CDR3 consists of 15 residues. Germline V gene sequence: CDR1 SGHNT, CDR2 YENEEA. CDR3 loop: CASSFRTTSTDTQYF. CDR3 DNA: TGTGCCAGCAGCTTTCGGACGACTAGCACAGATACGCAGTATTTT.

As concerns this clone: The junction and the germline gene differ at one end; a read error may be behind it. The V call is TRBV7-4, the J call TRBJ2-5; D gene unclear. The CDR3 is made up of 13 amino acids. CDR1 is SGHVT and CDR2 is SQSDAQ in the germline V gene. DNA of the CDR3: TGTGCTAGCAGCTTAATCCCTCCCGAGACCCAGTACTTC. Translating it yields CASSLIPPETQYF. Drawing the rest from reference TRBV7-4 and TRBJ2-5, the complete variable domain is GAGVSQSPRYKVAKRGRDVALRCDSISGHVTLYWYRQTLGQGSEVLTYSQSDAQRDKSGRPSGRFSAERPERSVSTLKIQRTEQGDSAVYLCASSLIPPETQYFGPGTRLLVL.

The chain recombines TRBV19 with TRBJ2-1; D ambiguous. In germline, CDR1 is LNHDA, CDR2 SQIVND (reference sequence). The CDR3 totals 12 residues. Trimming took off 6 bases at V and 6 bases at J, with 9 bases between the two ends. The CDR3 region is CASRSYGNEQFF. CDR3 in DNA: TGTGCCAGTAGGTCCTATGGCAATGAGCAGTTCTTC. The whole variable domain, remainder taken from reference TRBV19 and TRBJ2-1, is DGGITQSPKYLFRKEGQNVTLSCEQNLNHDAMYWYRQDPGQGLRLIYYSQIVNDFQKGDIAEGYSVSREKKESFPLTVTSAQKNPTAFYLCASRSYGNEQFFGPGTRLTVL.

The chain carries TRBV15 and TRBJ1-1, with 11 positions matching TRBD1. The germline V gene encodes CDR1 LNHNV and CDR2 YYDKDF (reference sequence). This CDR3 is 18 amino acids long. V shed 0 bases and J 4 bases; nucleotides not matched to a gene: 10. This chain's CDR3 is CATSRDPRTGGAGTEAFF. The CDR3 coding sequence is TGTGCCACCAGCAGAGATCCAAGGACAGGGGGCGCCGGCACTGAAGCTTTCTTT.

This chain links TRBV18 with TRBJ1-2, with D possibly matching TRBD1 (6 bases). The V and J ends lost 2 bases and 4 bases respectively, with 11 bases between them. Germline CDR1 and CDR2: KGHSH and LQKENI. The CDR3 has 14 amino acids. CDR3 coding DNA: TGTGCCAGCTCACCAGGGGGGCAAATCTATGGCTACACCTTC. It is translated as CASSPGGQIYGYTF.

The chain recombines TRBV11-3 with TRBJ2-3, with TRBD2 identical over 7 bases. With V trimmed by 1 base and J by 2 bases, 3 bases remained unmatched. Germline V CDR1 and CDR2: SGHNT, YENEEA. The CDR3 loop spans 15 amino acids. CDR3 in amino acids: CASSLGLAHTDTQYF. Here the CDR3 DNA reads TGTGCCAGCAGCTTAGGACTAGCCCACACAGATACGCAGTATTTT. Combining the CDR3 with reference TRBV11-3 and TRBJ2-3 gives the whole variable domain EAGVVQSPRYKIIEKKQPVAFWCNPISGHNTLYWYLQNLGQGPELLIRYENEEAVDDSQLPKDRFSAERLKGVDSTLKIQPAELGDSAVYLCASSLGLAHTDTQYFGPGTRLTVL.

The chain recombines TRBV19 with TRBJ1-2, with 8 bases identical to TRBD1. This CDR3 is 14 amino acids long. Germline CDR1 is LNHDA and CDR2 is SQIVND (reference sequence). The V and J ends lost 6 bases and 1 base, in that order; junction bases with no gene match: 4. For the CDR3, the DNA is TGTGCCAGTAGGGACAGGGTGGTTAACTATGGCTACACCTTC. The encoded protein is CASRDRVVNYGYTF.

This clone was picked up one time. This chain links TRBV6-8 with TRBJ2-3, with 9 bases that match TRBD1. The CDR3 runs 16 residues. The ends lost 4 bases at V and 1 base at J; junction bases unmatched: 6. Germline CDR1 reads MNHGY; CDR2 reads SAAAGT. The CDR3 DNA follows: TGTGCCAGCAGTTCGGGACAGGGAGCTGGCACAGATACGCAGTATTTT. Amino acid sequence: CASSSGQGAGTDTQYF.

V usage is TRBV30 and J usage is TRBJ2-7; D assignment may be TRBD1 or TRBD2 (6 bases each). V lost 3 bases to trimming and J lost 5 bases, with 11 bases between them. Germline V gene sequence: CDR1 GTSNPN, CDR2 SVGIG (reference sequence). CDR3 length: 12 amino acids. CDR3 nucleotide sequence: TGTGCCTGGAGCGGGGGCGGTAACGAGCAGTACTTC. Amino acids: CAWSGGGNEQYF.

This clone was detected a few times. One end of the junction fails to match germline, which may point to a read error. This sequence joins TRBV11-3 and TRBJ2-2; 13 nucleotides agree with TRBD2. Germline V gene data show CDR1 as SGHNT and CDR2 as YENEEA. This CDR3 spans 16 amino acids. The CDR3 nucleotides are TGTGCCAGCAGCTACGGGACTAGCGGGGCCACCGGAGAGCTGTTTTTT. Its protein is CASSYGTSGATGELFF.

The chain employs TRBV14 and TRBJ1-6; D gene unclear. Deletions cut 4 bases from V and 7 bases from J, with 8 bases between. This CDR3 contains 13 residues. Per germline, CDR1 SGHDN and CDR2 FVKESK. The CDR3 nucleotides are TGTGCCAGCAGCCGGGTTGGAAATTCACCCCTCCACTTT. Translating gives CASSRVGNSPLHF.

J is TRBJ2-7 and V is TRBV15, with TRBD2 matching 11 bases. The CDR3 totals 18 residues. V dropped 0 bases and J dropped 0; count of bases not matched to a gene: 7. Germline lookup yields CDR1 LNHNV and CDR2 YYDKDF (reference sequence). Here the CDR3 reads CATSREGLAAVSSYEQYF. In DNA form, the CDR3 reads TGTGCCACCAGCAGAGAGGGACTAGCGGCCGTGAGCTCCTACGAGCAGTACTTC.

This clone was found once. The chain carries TRBV7-7 and TRBJ2-3; 10 bases agree with TRBD2. The J segment lost 4 bases and the V segment lost 4 bases, leaving 5 bases of the junction unmatched. Germline V gene lookup returns CDR1 SSHAT and CDR2 FNYEAQ (reference sequence). The CDR3 consists of 15 residues. The CDR3 DNA reads TGTGCCAGCAGCTCCCGAGCGGGAGGGGCAGATACGCAGTATTTT. It codes for CASSSRAGGADTQYF.